The next 11 T cell receptor beta chains were all read from a single sample in a study of early T cells in non-severe SARS-CoV-2 infection. From the 5' RACE reads, TCRdb called clonotypes with MiXCR, one entry per CDR3 protein. The sample has just under 65,000 distinct CDR3 sequences, 8.8% seen once; the top ten hold 13%. The sequencing here drew on whole blood, taken at baseline. Receptors were obtained from an adult who was a healthcare worker with PCR-confirmed SARS-CoV-2 infection or an uninfected control (not recorded which).

This sequence joins TRBV11-2 and TRBJ1-3; TRBD1 is a possible D gene (5 bases). The CDR3 consists of 14 residues. Germline-derived CDR1 and CDR2 are SGHAT and FQNNGV. The V end was cut by 1 base, the J end by 9 bases, with 13 bases between. CDR3 DNA sequence: TGTGCCAGCAGCTTAGTTAAGAGCGGGGGCACCATATATTTT. Encoded protein: CASSLVKSGGTIYF.

This sequence joins TRBV7-9 and TRBJ1-5, with TRBD1 as a possible D gene (6 bases). The CDR3 covers 14 residues. V was pared by 4 bases and J by 4 bases, with 11 bases between. Germline lookup yields CDR1 SEHNR and CDR2 FQNEAQ (reference sequence). CDR3: CASSSGQFNQPQHF. CDR3 DNA sequence: TGTGCCAGCAGCTCCGGACAGTTTAATCAGCCCCAGCATTTT.

There are many counts of this clonotype. The rearrangement links TRBV7-2 to TRBJ2-1, with D possibly TRBD2 on 6 matching bases. CDR1 and CDR2 (germline): SGHTA, FQGNSA. This CDR3 is 12 amino acids long. The germline V and J ends were trimmed by 5 bases and 6 bases, with 8 bases remaining between them. The chain's CDR3 is CASSRSGNEQFF. The CDR3 DNA follows: TGTGCCAGCAGCCGTAGCGGCAATGAGCAGTTCTTC. The full variable domain, in which reference TRBV7-2 and TRBJ2-1 provide the parts outside the CDR3, is GAGVSQSPSNKVTEKGKDVELRCDPISGHTALYWYRQSLGQGLEFLIYFQGNSAPDKSGLPSDRFSAERTGGSVSTLTIQRTQQEDSAVYLCASSRSGNEQFFGPGTRLTVL.

A few counts support this clonotype. The genes are TRBV29-1 and TRBJ1-3, with TRBD1 identical over 7 bases. Per germline, CDR1 SQVTM and CDR2 ANQGSEA. The CDR3 totals 12 residues. V was pared by 7 bases and J by 4 bases, with 4 bases of the junction left unmatched. The DNA for the CDR3 is TGCAGCGCGAAGGGACAGGGAAACACCATATATTTT. Its translation is CSAKGQGNTIYF.

CDR3 region: CASRTGDYNEQFF. The CDR3 bases are TGTGCCAGCAGAACGGGAGACTACAATGAGCAGTTCTTC. J is TRBJ2-1 and V is TRBV6-5; tentatively, D is TRBD2 (6 bases). The CDR3 consists of 13 residues. Germline CDR1 and CDR2: MNHEY and SVGAGI. Trimming pared 6 bases from V and 3 bases from J, leaving 9 bases between.

In this sample, this clonotype turned up many times. The genes are TRBV20-1 and TRBJ2-1; TRBD2 matches at 8 bases. The germline V gene has CDR1 DFQATT and CDR2 SNEGSKA (reference sequence). V shed 0 bases and J 8 bases; nucleotides not matched to a gene: 9. The CDR3 sequence is 15 residues long. The CDR3 region has the DNA TGCAGTGCTAGAGATCCACGACTAGCGACCGATGAGCAGTTCTTC. Amino acids: CSARDPRLATDEQFF.

This clonotype was counted ten times or more. V and J are TRBV7-2 and TRBJ2-7; D unclear. Deletions cut 4 bases from V and 6 bases from J, with 22 bases between. The CDR3 is made up of 16 amino acids. The germline gives CDR1 SGHTA, CDR2 FQGNSA. CDR3 sequence reads: CASSSPEWIDEPEQYF. Here the CDR3 DNA reads TGTGCCAGCAGCTCGCCCGAGTGGATAGACGAACCCGAGCAGTACTTC. The full variable domain, in which reference TRBV7-2 and TRBJ2-7 provide the parts outside the CDR3, is GAGVSQSPSNKVTEKGKDVELRCDPISGHTALYWYRQSLGQGLEFLIYFQGNSAPDKSGLPSDRFSAERTGGSVSTLTIQRTQQEDSAVYLCASSSPEWIDEPEQYFGPGTRLTVT.

The chain uses TRBV6-5 and TRBJ2-3, with D possibly TRBD2 on 9 matching bases. This CDR3 has 17 amino acids. The germline gives CDR1 MNHEY, CDR2 SVGAGI. Between the trimmed V and J ends, which lost 5 bases and 1 base, there was a span of 19 bases. The CDR3 DNA sequence: TGTGCCAGCAGTCCGTACAGGGGGACTAGCCGCACAGATACGCAGTATTTT. Protein product: CASSPYRGTSRTDTQYF.

This rearrangement joins TRBV30 to TRBJ1-1, with D possibly TRBD1 on 5 matching bases. CDR3 length: 14 residues. Germline assignment: CDR1 GTSNPN and CDR2 SVGIG (reference sequence). Trimming removed 3 bases at V and 0 bases at J, with 11 bases between. The CDR3 loop is CAWSWGGMNTEAFF. The CDR3 DNA is TGTGCCTGGAGCTGGGGGGGAATGAACACTGAAGCTTTCTTT.

This clonotype has only a few counts. The V and J genes are TRBV10-3 and TRBJ2-1; D might be TRBD2 (6 bases). The germline V and J ends were trimmed by 7 bases and 0 bases, with 10 bases remaining between them. Per germline, CDR1 ENHRY and CDR2 SYGVKD. This CDR3 spans 14 amino acids. Here the CDR3 DNA reads TGTGCCATCAAACGCGGGGCCTCCTACAATGAGCAGTTCTTC. This sequence encodes CAIKRGASYNEQFF.

This clonotype was picked up many times. The V call is TRBV7-4, the J call TRBJ2-7; TRBD1 agrees at 8 bases. J lost 0 bases, V lost 6 bases, and 7 bases had no gene match. The CDR3 is 15 residues long. Germline V gene sequence: CDR1 SGHVT, CDR2 SQSDAQ. The chain's CDR3 is CASRKGQGVSYEQYF. CDR3 in DNA: TGTGCCAGCAGAAAAGGACAGGGAGTCTCCTACGAGCAGTACTTC.